This T cell receptor (beta chain) was documented in a study of blood T cells in healthy people across ages. Germline CDR1 is SQVTM and CDR2 is ANQGSEA. V was cut by 6 bases and J by 10 bases, with 22 bases left in between. CDR3 length equals 14 residues. This clonotype was picked up a small number of times. Healthy Caucasian individuals from Russia aged about 6 to 100 served as donors. Donors each provided around 10 milliliters of peripheral blood. Each sample gave at least 6.5 million isolated PBMCs. Together with a sample-barcoded 5' primer, a J-beta primer mix was included in a second PCR lasting roughly 6 to 12 cycles. A template-switch adaptor containing 12 random nucleotides labeled each cDNA molecule. Each CDR3 protein gets one entry after TCRdb re-called the 5' RACE reads with MiXCR. The sample gives approximately 1.5 million distinct CDR3 sequences, around 36% of which show up once; 11% is in the top ten.

The chain links TRBV29-1 to TRBJ2-1; weak D call: TRBD1 (6 bases). The sequenced material came from blood. The origin of this receptor is a woman younger than 45 in good health. In DNA form, the CDR3 reads TGCAGCGTGGACCAGGGGCCTACAGGGCTCGAGCAGTTCTTC. This codes for CSVDQGPTGLEQFF.